This T cell receptor beta chain emerged from a study of T cells after yellow fever vaccination. Germline lookup yields CDR1 SGHTA and CDR2 FQGNSA. The V gene lost 4 bases and the J gene lost 4 bases, with 11 bases spanning the gap. This CDR3 comprises 14 residues. TCR cDNA, made by 5'RACE template switching, carried an added universal primer site and UMIs. TCRdb recomputed calls from the 5' RACE reads with MiXCR, one row per CDR3 protein. This table holds approximately 510,000 distinct CDR3 sequences, 20% to 25% found once. This clonotype has at least ten counts. Sequencing used PBMCs, obtained around 3 weeks after the first yellow fever vaccination. The rearrangement links TRBV7-2 to TRBJ2-4; D not certain. This TCR came from a young man who received the YFV17D yellow fever vaccine. The CDR3 reads CASSSPEGKNIQYF. The CDR3 nucleotides are TGTGCCAGCAGCTCCCCTGAAGGAAAAAACATTCAGTACTTC.